This note documents a single TCR beta chain sequence. MiXCR was run by TCRdb on the 5' RACE reads, yielding one entry per CDR3 protein. Altogether around 310,000 distinct CDR3 sequences are present, around a sixth being singletons, with the ten largest covering 20% to 25%. The sample originates from a study of T-cell memory formation after mild COVID-19. Study summary: Most TCR clusters belonged to a single donor.

Per germline, CDR1 MNHEY and CDR2 SMNVEV (reference sequence). This CDR3 has 15 amino acids. The V end lost 5 bases, the J end lost 4 bases, and 16 bases lay between the germline ends. This rearrangement joins TRBV27 to TRBJ2-3, with D maybe TRBD2 (6 bases). The sequenced material came from PBMCs or a T cell subset sorted from them (not recorded which). This sequence was found in a man younger than 30 who had mild COVID-19 (a few samples of this study predate the infection). Cell type and time point are not known. The CDR3 protein is CASSPKTRLADTQYF. The CDR3 DNA is TGTGCCAGCAGTCCCAAGACTAGGCTTGCAGATACGCAGTATTTT.